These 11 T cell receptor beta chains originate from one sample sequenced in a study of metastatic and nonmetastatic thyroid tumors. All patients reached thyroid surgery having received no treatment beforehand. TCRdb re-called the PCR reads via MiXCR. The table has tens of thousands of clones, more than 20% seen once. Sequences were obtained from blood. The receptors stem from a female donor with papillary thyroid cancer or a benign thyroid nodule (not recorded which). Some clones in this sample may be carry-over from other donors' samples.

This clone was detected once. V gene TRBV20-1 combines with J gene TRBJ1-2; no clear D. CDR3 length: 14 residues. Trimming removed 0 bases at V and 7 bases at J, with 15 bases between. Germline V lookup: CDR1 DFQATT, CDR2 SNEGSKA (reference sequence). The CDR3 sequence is CSAREEYNSFGYTF. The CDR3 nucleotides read TGCAGTGCTAGAGAGGAGTACAACTCATTTGGCTACACCTTC.

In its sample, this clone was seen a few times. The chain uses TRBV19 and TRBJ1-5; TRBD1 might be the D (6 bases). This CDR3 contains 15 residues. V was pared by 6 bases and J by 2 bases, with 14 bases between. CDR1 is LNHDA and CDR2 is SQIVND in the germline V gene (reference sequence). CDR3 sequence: CASRPRGLGNQPQHF. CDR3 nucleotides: TGTGCCAGTAGACCCAGGGGTTTGGGCAATCAGCCCCAGCATTTT. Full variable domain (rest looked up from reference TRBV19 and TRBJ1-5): DGGITQSPKYLFRKEGQNVTLSCEQNLNHDAMYWYRQDPGQGLRLIYYSQIVNDFQKGDIAEGYSVSREKKESFPLTVTSAQKNPTAFYLCASRPRGLGNQPQHFGDGTRLSIL.

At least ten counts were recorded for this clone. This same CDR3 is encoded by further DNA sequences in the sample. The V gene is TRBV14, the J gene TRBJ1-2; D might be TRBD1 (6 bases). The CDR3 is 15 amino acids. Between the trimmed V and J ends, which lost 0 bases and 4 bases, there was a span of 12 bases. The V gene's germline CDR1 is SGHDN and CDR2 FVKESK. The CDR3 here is CASSQEAGASYGYTF. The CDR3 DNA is TGTGCCAGCAGCCAAGAGGCAGGGGCGTCCTATGGCTACACCTTC.

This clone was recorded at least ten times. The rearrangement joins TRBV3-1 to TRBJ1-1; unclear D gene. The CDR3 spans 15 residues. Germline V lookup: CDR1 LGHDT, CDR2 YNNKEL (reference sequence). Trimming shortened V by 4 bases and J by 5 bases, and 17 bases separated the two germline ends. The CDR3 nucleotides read TGTGCCAGCAGCCTACGGGGAGGGCTTGGGACTGAAGCTTTCTTT. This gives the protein CASSLRGGLGTEAFF. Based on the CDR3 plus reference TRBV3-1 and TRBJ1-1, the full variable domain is DTAVSQTPKYLVTQMGNDKSIKCEQNLGHDTMYWYKQDSKKFLKIMFSYNNKELIINETVPNRFSPKSPDKAHLNLHINSLELGDSAVYFCASSLRGGLGTEAFFGQGTRLTVV.

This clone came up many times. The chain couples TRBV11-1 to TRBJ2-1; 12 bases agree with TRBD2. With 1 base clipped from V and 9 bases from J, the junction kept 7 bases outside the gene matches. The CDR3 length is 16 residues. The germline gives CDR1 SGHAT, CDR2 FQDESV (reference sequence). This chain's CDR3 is CASSLGWTSGIIEQFF. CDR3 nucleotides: TGTGCCAGCAGCTTAGGTTGGACTAGCGGGATAATTGAGCAGTTCTTC.

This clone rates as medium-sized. CDR3 region: CASSFGTSYYEQYF. CDR3 coding DNA: TGTGCCAGCAGTTTCGGGACAAGTTACTACGAGCAGTACTTC. This chain links TRBV27 with TRBJ2-7; TRBD1 might be the D (6 bases). V was shortened by 3 bases and J by 3 bases, with 12 bases between the two germline ends. The CDR3 has 14 residues. Germline values: CDR1 MNHEY, CDR2 SMNVEV (reference sequence).

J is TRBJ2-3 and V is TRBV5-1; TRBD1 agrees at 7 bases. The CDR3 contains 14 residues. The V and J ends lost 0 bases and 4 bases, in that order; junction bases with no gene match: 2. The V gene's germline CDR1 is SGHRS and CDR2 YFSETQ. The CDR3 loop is CASSLEGAPDTQYF. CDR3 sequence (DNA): TGCGCCAGCAGCTTGGAGGGGGCGCCAGATACGCAGTATTTT. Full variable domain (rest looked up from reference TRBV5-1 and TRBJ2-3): KAGVTQTPRYLIKTRGQQVTLSCSPISGHRSVSWYQQTPGQGLQFLFEYFSETQRNKGNFPGRFSGRQFSNSRSEMNVSTLELGDSALYLCASSLEGAPDTQYFGPGTRLTVL.

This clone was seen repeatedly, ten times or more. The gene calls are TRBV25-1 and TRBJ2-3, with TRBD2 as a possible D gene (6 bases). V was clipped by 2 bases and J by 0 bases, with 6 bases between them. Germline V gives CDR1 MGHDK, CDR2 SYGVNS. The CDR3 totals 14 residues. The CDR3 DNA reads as TGTGCCAGCAGTGAACTAGCGAGCACAGATACGCAGTATTTT. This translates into CASSELASTDTQYF.

CDR3 DNA sequence: TGTGCCACCAGTTCTGGACAGCGCAACACCGGGGAGCTGTTTTTT. Translating it yields CATSSGQRNTGELFF. The chain joins TRBV24-1 to TRBJ2-2; the D gene is possibly TRBD1 (6 bases). The germline V and J ends were trimmed by 6 bases and 2 bases, with 12 bases remaining between them. The CDR3 has 15 amino acids. Looked up from germline, CDR1 is KGHDR and CDR2 is SFDVKD.

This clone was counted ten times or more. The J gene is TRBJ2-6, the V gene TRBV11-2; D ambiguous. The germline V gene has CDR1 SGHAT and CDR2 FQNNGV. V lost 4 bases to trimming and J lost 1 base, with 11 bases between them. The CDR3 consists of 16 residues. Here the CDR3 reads CASSSTFQSGANVLTF. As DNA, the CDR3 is TGTGCCAGCAGCTCGACTTTCCAATCTGGGGCCAACGTCCTGACTTTC.

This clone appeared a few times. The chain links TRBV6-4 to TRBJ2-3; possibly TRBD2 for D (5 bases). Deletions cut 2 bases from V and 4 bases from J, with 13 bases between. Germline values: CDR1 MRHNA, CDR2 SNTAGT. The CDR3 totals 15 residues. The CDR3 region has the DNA TGTGCCAGCAGTGACCACAGTCCGAGGGCAGATACGCAGTATTTT. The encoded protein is CASSDHSPRADTQYF.